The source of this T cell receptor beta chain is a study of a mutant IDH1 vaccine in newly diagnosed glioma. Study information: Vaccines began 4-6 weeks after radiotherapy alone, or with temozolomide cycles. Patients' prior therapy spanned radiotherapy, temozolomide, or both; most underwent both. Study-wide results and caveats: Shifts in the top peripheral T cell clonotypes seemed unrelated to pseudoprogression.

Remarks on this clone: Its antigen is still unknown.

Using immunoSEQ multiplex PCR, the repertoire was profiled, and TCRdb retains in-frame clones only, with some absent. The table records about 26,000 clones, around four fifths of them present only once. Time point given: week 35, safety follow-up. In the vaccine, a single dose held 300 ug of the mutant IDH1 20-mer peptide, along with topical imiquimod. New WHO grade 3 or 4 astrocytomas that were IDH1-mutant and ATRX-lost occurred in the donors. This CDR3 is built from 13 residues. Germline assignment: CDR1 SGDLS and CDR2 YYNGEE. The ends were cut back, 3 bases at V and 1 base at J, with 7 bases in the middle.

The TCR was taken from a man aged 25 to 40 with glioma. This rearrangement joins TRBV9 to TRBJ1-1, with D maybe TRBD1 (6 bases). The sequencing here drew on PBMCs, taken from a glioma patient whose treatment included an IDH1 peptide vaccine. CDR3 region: CASSEGGNTEAFF. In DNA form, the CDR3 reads TGTGCCAGCAGCGAGGGGGGGAACACTGAAGCTTTCTTT.